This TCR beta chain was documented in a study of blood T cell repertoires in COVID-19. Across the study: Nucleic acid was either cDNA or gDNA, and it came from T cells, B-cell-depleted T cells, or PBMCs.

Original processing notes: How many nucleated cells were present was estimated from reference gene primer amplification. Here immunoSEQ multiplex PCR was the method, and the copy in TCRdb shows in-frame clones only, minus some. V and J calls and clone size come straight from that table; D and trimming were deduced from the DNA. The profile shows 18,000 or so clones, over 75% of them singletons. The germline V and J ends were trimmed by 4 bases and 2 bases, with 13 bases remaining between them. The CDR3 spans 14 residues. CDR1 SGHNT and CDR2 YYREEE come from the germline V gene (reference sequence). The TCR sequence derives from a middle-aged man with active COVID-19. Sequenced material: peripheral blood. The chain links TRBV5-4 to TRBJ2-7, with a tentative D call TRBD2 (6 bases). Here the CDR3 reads CASSSGPITYEQYF. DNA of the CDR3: TGTGCCAGCAGCAGCGGGCCGATAACCTACGAGCAGTACTTC.